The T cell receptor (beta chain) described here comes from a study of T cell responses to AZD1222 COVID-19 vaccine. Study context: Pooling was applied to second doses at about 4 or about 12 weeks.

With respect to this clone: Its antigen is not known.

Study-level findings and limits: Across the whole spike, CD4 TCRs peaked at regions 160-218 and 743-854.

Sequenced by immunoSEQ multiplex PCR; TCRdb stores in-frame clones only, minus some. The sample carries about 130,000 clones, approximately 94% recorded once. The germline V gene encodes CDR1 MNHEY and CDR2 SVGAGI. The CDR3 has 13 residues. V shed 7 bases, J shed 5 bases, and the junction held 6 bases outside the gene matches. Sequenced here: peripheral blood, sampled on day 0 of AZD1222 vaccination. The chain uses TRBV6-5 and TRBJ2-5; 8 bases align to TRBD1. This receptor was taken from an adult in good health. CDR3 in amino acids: CASTGQGKETQYF. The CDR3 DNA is TGTGCCAGCACCGGACAGGGAAAGGAGACCCAGTACTTC.